What follows are 21 T cell receptor beta chains derived from one specimen sequenced in a study of cytomegalovirus exposure and HLA in healthy donors. Primers for the PCR totalled 60 Vbeta and 13 Jbeta. Measured with immunoSEQ multiplex PCR; TCRdb has only the in-frame clones, and not every one. The sample comprises over 30,000 clones, 60% to 70% of which are singletons, and 10% rests with the top ten. The source material was PBMCs. The receptors were sampled from a man aged 35-49 years in good health and CMV-seropositive.

The table lists this clone with a few counts. The chain joins TRBV18 to TRBJ2-5; D not certain. Trimming pared 2 bases from V and 6 bases from J, leaving 7 bases between. The CDR3 is 12 residues long. Germline lookup yields CDR1 KGHSH and CDR2 LQKENI. CDR3: CASSPTSKTQYF. The CDR3 nucleotides read TGTGCCAGCTCACCAACGAGTAAGACCCAGTACTTC. The full variable domain, completed using reference TRBV18 and TRBJ2-5, is NAGVMQNPRHLVRRRGQEARLRCSPMKGHSHVYWYRQLPEEGLKFMVYLQKENIIDESGMPKERFSAEFPKEGPSILRIQQVVRGDSAAYFCASSPTSKTQYFGPGTRLLVL.

This chain joins TRBV2 and TRBJ2-1; D perhaps matches TRBD2 (5 bases). CDR1 and CDR2 (germline): SNHLY, FYNNEI. V lost 2 bases, J lost 6 bases, and 14 bases lay in between. The CDR3 is made up of 15 amino acids. The CDR3 reads CASSEKRLVGNEQFF. DNA for the CDR3: TGTGCCAGCAGTGAAAAGCGGCTAGTCGGCAATGAGCAGTTCTTC.

The chain is built from TRBV29-1 and TRBJ2-2, with D possibly TRBD2 on 6 matching bases. V shed 5 bases and J shed 4 bases, with 11 bases lying between them. The germline gives CDR1 SQVTM, CDR2 ANQGSEA. The length of the CDR3 is 13 residues. The CDR3: CSVLLASTGELFF. CDR3 sequence (DNA): TGCAGCGTTTTACTAGCTAGCACCGGGGAGCTGTTTTTT.

The V call is TRBV5-1, the J call TRBJ2-1; 13 nucleotides agree with TRBD2. Per the germline V gene, CDR1 is SGHRS and CDR2 is YFSETQ. J lost 7 bases, V lost 4 bases, and 5 bases had no gene match. This CDR3 has 15 residues. In DNA, the CDR3 is TGCGCCAGCAGCCCAGGGACTAGCGGGGTTAATGAGCAGTTCTTC. This gives the protein CASSPGTSGVNEQFF.

The sample holds a few counts of this clone. J is TRBJ2-1 and V is TRBV11-3; 10 nucleotides line up with TRBD1. CDR1 and CDR2 from the germline V gene are SGHNT and YENEEA. This CDR3 comprises 15 residues. V lost 2 bases to trimming and J lost 7 bases; unmatched junction nucleotides: 5. This CDR3 is CASSLLSGQGNEQFF. The CDR3 DNA follows: TGTGCCAGCAGCTTACTGTCGGGACAGGGGAATGAGCAGTTCTTC. The whole variable domain, remainder taken from reference TRBV11-3 and TRBJ2-1, is EAGVVQSPRYKIIEKKQPVAFWCNPISGHNTLYWYLQNLGQGPELLIRYENEEAVDDSQLPKDRFSAERLKGVDSTLKIQPAELGDSAVYLCASSLLSGQGNEQFFGPGTRLTVL.

The CDR3 reads CASSQGTPRGENEQFF. CDR3 nucleotide sequence: TGTGCCAGCAGCCAAGGGACACCAAGAGGGGAAAATGAGCAGTTCTTC. The chain combines TRBV11-1 with TRBJ2-1; a weak D match, TRBD1 (6 bases). This CDR3 is 16 amino acids long. The germline V and J ends were trimmed by 5 bases and 7 bases, with 21 bases remaining between them. Germline V CDR1 and CDR2: SGHAT, FQDESV (reference sequence).

To note about this clone: The sample has other DNA sequences that encode this CDR3 too. This chain links TRBV27 with TRBJ1-5; D not resolved. Germline V gene sequence: CDR1 MNHEY, CDR2 SMNVEV (reference sequence). The CDR3 has 14 amino acids. Trimming pared 5 bases from V and 7 bases from J, leaving 15 bases between. The CDR3 coding sequence is TGTGCCAGCAGTCCCTCGGGATTTGACCAGCCCCAGCATTTT. Translation: CASSPSGFDQPQHF.

This clone appeared a few times. V and J are TRBV4-2 and TRBJ1-6; D is unclear. The CDR3 extends over 16 amino acids. Trimming cost V 2 bases and J 7 bases, with 15 bases left between them. CDR1 LGHNA and CDR2 YNFKEQ come from the germline V gene. CDR3 bases: TGTGCCAGCAGCCAAACGAGGGCCAGTGTAAATTCACCCCTCCACTTT. Translating gives CASSQTRASVNSPLHF.

The chain is built from TRBV13 and TRBJ2-3; weak D call: TRBD2 (5 bases). In germline, CDR1 is PRHDT, CDR2 FYEKMQ (reference sequence). The CDR3 runs to 16 residues. V was clipped by 5 bases and J by 3 bases, with 18 bases between them. The CDR3 DNA sequence: TGTGCCAGCAGCCCTGCCGGGATAGTTCTGACAGATACGCAGTATTTT. This codes for CASSPAGIVLTDTQYF. Combining the CDR3 with reference TRBV13 and TRBJ2-3 gives the whole variable domain AAGVIQSPRHLIKEKRETATLKCYPIPRHDTVYWYQQGPGQDPQFLISFYEKMQSDKGSIPDRFSAQQFSDYHSELNMSSLELGDSALYFCASSPAGIVLTDTQYFGPGTRLTVL.

The table lists this clone with a few counts. V is TRBV4-1 and J is TRBJ2-7; D not certain. CDR1 and CDR2 from the germline V gene are MGHRA and YSYEKL. V was cut by 4 bases and J by 5 bases, with 15 bases left in between. The CDR3 is 14 amino acids. The CDR3, as DNA: TGCGCCAGCAGCCGAGTCGAGTTGGGCGACGAGCAGTACTTC. Residues: CASSRVELGDEQYF.

V is TRBV28 and J is TRBJ1-5; 9 nucleotides align to TRBD1. The CDR3 runs 15 residues. Germline loops: CDR1 MDHEN, CDR2 SYDVKM. V was clipped by 7 bases and J by 6 bases; unmatched bases: 10. CDR3 sequence reads: CASTGDREEGQPQHF. The CDR3 DNA reads as TGTGCCAGCACTGGGGACAGGGAGGAGGGTCAGCCCCAGCATTTT.

Here the CDR3 reads CASSILRGGTEAFF. The DNA of the CDR3 is TGTGCCAGTAGTATATTGCGGGGGGGCACTGAAGCTTTCTTT. The V call is TRBV19, the J call TRBJ1-1; D may be TRBD1 (5 bases). In germline, CDR1 is LNHDA, CDR2 SQIVND (reference sequence). The CDR3 is 14 residues long. V lost 2 bases, J lost 4 bases, and 11 bases lay in between.

The CDR3 region is CASNLRGKDTEAFF. The CDR3 nucleotides read TGTGCCAGCAACCTAAGAGGGAAGGACACTGAAGCTTTCTTT. This sequence joins TRBV28 and TRBJ1-1; D is undetermined. The CDR3 totals 14 residues. The V gene's germline CDR1 is MDHEN and CDR2 SYDVKM. V lost 7 bases, J lost 3 bases, and 15 bases lay in between.

There are a few counts of this clone. This chain connects TRBV6-5 to TRBJ1-6; D unclear. V shed 5 bases and J shed 6 bases, with 14 bases lying between them. Germline V gene data show CDR1 as MNHEY and CDR2 as SVGAGI. The CDR3 extends over 15 amino acids. The DNA of the CDR3 is TGTGCCAGCAGTCCCATGATTCGCGGTAATTCACCCCTCCACTTT. It is translated as CASSPMIRGNSPLHF.

The V gene is TRBV6-1, the J gene TRBJ1-2, with D hard to call. The length of the CDR3 is 12 residues. V lost 4 bases to trimming and J lost 7 bases, with 10 bases between them. CDR1 and CDR2 (germline): MNHNS, SASEGT. The CDR3 here is CASSAGFPGYTF. The DNA of the CDR3 is TGTGCCAGCAGTGCGGGGTTCCCTGGCTACACCTTC.

This clone was recorded only once. The rearrangement uses TRBV11-3 and TRBJ2-3; 10 bases are shared with TRBD2. CDR3 length: 18 residues. With V trimmed by 2 bases and J by 6 bases, 14 bases remained unmatched. Per germline, CDR1 SGHNT and CDR2 YENEEA. The CDR3 protein is CASSLTQRGGISLDTQYF. DNA of the CDR3: TGTGCCAGCAGCTTAACCCAGCGGGGGGGTATATCACTCGATACGCAGTATTTT. The variable domain in full, completed from reference TRBV11-3 and TRBJ2-3, reads EAGVVQSPRYKIIEKKQPVAFWCNPISGHNTLYWYLQNLGQGPELLIRYENEEAVDDSQLPKDRFSAERLKGVDSTLKIQPAELGDSAVYLCASSLTQRGGISLDTQYFGPGTRLTVL.

The chain recombines TRBV29-1 with TRBJ1-3, with D perhaps TRBD1 (5 bases). The CDR3 length is 14 residues. V lost 7 bases and J lost 1, with 14 bases in between. Germline CDR1 and CDR2: SQVTM and ANQGSEA. DNA for the CDR3: TGCAGCGCCCTCCCGGACACGTCTGGAAACACCATATATTTT. The encoded protein is CSALPDTSGNTIYF.

The chain employs TRBV19 and TRBJ2-7; 8 bases are shared with TRBD2. Trimming at V came to 8 bases and at J to 2 bases, leaving 8 bases not matched to a gene. The CDR3 length is 14 residues. Germline CDR1 reads LNHDA; CDR2 reads SQIVND (reference sequence). The CDR3 bases are TGTGCCAGTGCCCCGGGTAGCGGGACCTACGAGCAGTACTTC. It codes for CASAPGSGTYEQYF.

V gene TRBV6-6 combines with J gene TRBJ2-1; no reliable D call. The germline gives CDR1 MNHNY, CDR2 SVGAGI (reference sequence). CDR3 length: 13 residues. The germline V and J ends were trimmed by 5 bases and 4 bases, with 9 bases remaining between them. DNA of the CDR3: TGTGCCAGCAGTGGGCAGCAATACAATGAGCAGTTCTTC. Protein sequence: CASSGQQYNEQFF.

J is TRBJ2-7 and V is TRBV5-4; D perhaps matches TRBD1 (5 bases). Germline assignment: CDR1 SGHNT and CDR2 YYREEE (reference sequence). Between the trimmed V and J ends, which lost 1 base and 3 bases, there was a span of 8 bases. The CDR3 runs to 13 residues. DNA of the CDR3: TGTGCCAGCAGCTTGCAGGGTTACTACGAGCAGTACTTC. It yields the protein CASSLQGYYEQYF.

J is TRBJ2-2 and V is TRBV5-1; the D gene is possibly TRBD2 (6 bases). The V end was cut by 4 bases, the J end by 5 bases, with 18 bases between. In germline, CDR1 is SGHRS, CDR2 YFSETQ. The length of the CDR3 is 16 residues. The CDR3 region is CASSGGTPVLTGELFF. In nucleotides, the CDR3 is TGCGCCAGCAGCGGAGGGACCCCAGTTCTGACCGGGGAGCTGTTTTTT.